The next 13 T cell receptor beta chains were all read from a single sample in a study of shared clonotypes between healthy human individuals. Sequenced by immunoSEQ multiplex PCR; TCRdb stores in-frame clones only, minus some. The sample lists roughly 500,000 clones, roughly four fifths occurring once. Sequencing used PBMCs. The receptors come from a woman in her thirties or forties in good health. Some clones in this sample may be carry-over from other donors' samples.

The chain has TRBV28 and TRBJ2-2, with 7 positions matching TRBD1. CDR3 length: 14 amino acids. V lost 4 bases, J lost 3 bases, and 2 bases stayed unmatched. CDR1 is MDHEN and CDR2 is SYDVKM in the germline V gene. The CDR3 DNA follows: TGTGCCAGCAGTTCCACAGGGGACACCGGGGAGCTGTTTTTT. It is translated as CASSSTGDTGELFF.

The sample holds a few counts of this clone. The CDR3 loop reads CASSVSPSGEPSLYGYTF. The CDR3 region has the DNA TGTGCCAGCAGTGTAAGTCCGTCCGGGGAACCGTCCCTCTATGGCTACACCTTC. This chain joins TRBV25-1 and TRBJ1-2; D remains unclear. Trimming pared 4 bases from V and 4 bases from J, leaving 25 bases between. CDR1 is MGHDK and CDR2 is SYGVNS in the germline V gene. This CDR3 is 18 amino acids long.

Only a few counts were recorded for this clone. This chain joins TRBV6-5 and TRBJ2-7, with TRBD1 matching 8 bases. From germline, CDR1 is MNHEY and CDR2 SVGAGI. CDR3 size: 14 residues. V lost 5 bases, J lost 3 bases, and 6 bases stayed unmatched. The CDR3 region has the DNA TGTGCCAGCAGTGAGACCGGGACAGGCTACGAGCAGTACTTC. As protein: CASSETGTGYEQYF.

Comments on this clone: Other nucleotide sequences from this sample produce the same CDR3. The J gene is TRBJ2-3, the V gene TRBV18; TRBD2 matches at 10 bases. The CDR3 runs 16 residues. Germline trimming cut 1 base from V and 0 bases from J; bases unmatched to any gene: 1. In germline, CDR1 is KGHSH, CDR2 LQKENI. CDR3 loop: CASSPRTSGSTDTQYF. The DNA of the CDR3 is TGTGCCAGCTCACCACGGACTAGCGGTAGCACAGATACGCAGTATTTT.

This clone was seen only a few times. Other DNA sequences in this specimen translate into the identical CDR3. In nucleotides, the CDR3 is TGCGCCAGCACCCGGTCGACGGGCGGGGAGCTGTTTTTT. It specifies CASTRSTGGELFF. The chain combines TRBV10-1 with TRBJ2-2; D unresolved. The CDR3 sequence is 13 residues long. The V end lost 7 bases, the J end lost 7 bases, and 13 bases lay between the germline ends. The germline V gene has CDR1 WNHNN and CDR2 SYGVQD (reference sequence).

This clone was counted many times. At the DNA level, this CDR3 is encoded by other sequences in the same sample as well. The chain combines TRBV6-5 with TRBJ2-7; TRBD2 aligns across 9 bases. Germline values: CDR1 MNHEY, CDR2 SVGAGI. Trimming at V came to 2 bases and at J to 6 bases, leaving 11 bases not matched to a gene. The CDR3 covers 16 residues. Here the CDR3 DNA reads TGTGCCAGCAGTTACGCCTTAGCGGGAGTGCCAGCCGAGCAGTACTTC. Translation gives CASSYALAGVPAEQYF.

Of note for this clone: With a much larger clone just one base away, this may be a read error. The DNA of the CDR3 is TGTGCCAGCGGAGACCGAGACACAGATACGCAGTATTTT. This codes for CASGDRDTDTQYF. V usage is TRBV2 and J usage is TRBJ2-3; D not certain. Germline-derived CDR1 and CDR2 are SNHLY and FYNNEI. This CDR3 contains 13 residues. V lost 8 bases, J lost 2 bases, and 11 bases lay in between.

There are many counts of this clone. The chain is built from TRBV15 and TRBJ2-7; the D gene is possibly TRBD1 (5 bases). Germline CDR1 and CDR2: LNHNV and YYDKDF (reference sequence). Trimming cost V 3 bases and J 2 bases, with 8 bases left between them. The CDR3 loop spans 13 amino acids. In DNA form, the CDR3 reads TGTGCCACCAGCAGGGACACTACCTACGAGCAGTACTTC. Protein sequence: CATSRDTTYEQYF.

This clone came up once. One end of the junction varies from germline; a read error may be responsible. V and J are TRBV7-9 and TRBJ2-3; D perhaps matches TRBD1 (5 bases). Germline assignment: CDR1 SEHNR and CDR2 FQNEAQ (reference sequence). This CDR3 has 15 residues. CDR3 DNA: TGTGCCAGCAGCATAGCCCCCAGGGCCACAGATACGCAGTATTTT. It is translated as CASSIAPRATDTQYF.

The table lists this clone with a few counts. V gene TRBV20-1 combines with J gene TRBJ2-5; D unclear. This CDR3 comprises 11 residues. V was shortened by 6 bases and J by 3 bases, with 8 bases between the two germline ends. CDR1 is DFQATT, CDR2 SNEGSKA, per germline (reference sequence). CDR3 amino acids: CSAIGEETQYF. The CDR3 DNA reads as TGCAGTGCGATAGGCGAAGAGACCCAGTACTTC.

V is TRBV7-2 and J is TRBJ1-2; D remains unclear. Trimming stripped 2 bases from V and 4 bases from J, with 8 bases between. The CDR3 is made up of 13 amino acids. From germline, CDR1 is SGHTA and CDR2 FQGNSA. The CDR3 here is CASSLLSFYGYTF. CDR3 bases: TGTGCCAGCAGCTTACTTTCCTTCTATGGCTACACCTTC.

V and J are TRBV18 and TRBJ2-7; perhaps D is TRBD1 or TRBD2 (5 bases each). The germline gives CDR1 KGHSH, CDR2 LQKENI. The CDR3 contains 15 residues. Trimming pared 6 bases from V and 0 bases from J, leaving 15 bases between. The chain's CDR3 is CASSPSLGVSYEQYF. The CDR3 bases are TGTGCCAGCTCTCCATCGTTGGGGGTCTCCTACGAGCAGTACTTC.

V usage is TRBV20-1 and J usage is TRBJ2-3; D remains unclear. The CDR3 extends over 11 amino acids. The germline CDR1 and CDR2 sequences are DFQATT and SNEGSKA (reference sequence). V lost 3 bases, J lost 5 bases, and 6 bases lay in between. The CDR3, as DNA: TGCAGTGCTAGTTCTGTAGATACGCAGTATTTT. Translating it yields CSASSVDTQYF.